The 8 T cell receptor beta chains below were found in one sample sequenced in a study of control samples from healthy donors and cancer patients. Profiled with immunoSEQ multiplex PCR; TCRdb holds only in-frame clones, not every one. The sample consists of roughly 120,000 clones, more than 85% of them appearing once. Sequencing used blood. These receptors originate from a young woman in good health.

This clone came up a few times. The chain carries TRBV9 and TRBJ1-3; D is uncertain. Germline lookup yields CDR1 SGDLS and CDR2 YYNGEE. The CDR3 has 14 amino acids. The ends were cut back, 3 bases at V and 4 bases at J, with 11 bases in the middle. The CDR3 protein is CASSAPLGGNTIYF. Here the CDR3 DNA reads TGTGCCAGCAGCGCTCCATTGGGGGGAAACACCATATATTTT.

The chain couples TRBV24-1 to TRBJ1-2; tentative D call: TRBD1 (5 bases). The CDR3 runs 12 residues. From germline, CDR1 is KGHDR and CDR2 SFDVKD. V lost 5 bases, J lost 8 bases, and 11 bases lay in between. The CDR3, as DNA: TGTGCCACCAGTGGTCAGGGCCGGGGCTACACCTTC. It is translated as CATSGQGRGYTF.

The chain links TRBV9 to TRBJ1-2, with D possibly being TRBD1 (5 bases). Germline V CDR1 and CDR2: SGDLS, YYNGEE. V was pared by 1 base and J by 5 bases, with 9 bases between. This CDR3 spans 13 amino acids. Here the CDR3 DNA reads TGTGCCAGCAGCGTACGCTCAGGGTATGGCTACACCTTC. Amino acids: CASSVRSGYGYTF.

The genes are TRBV5-5 and TRBJ2-6, with D possibly matching TRBD2 (6 bases). The germline CDR1 and CDR2 sequences are SGHKS and YYEKEE (reference sequence). The CDR3 runs 15 residues. V gave up 2 bases and J gave up 0 bases, with 6 bases separating them. In nucleotides, the CDR3 is TGTGCCAGCAGCTTCGGGGGCTCTGGGGCCAACGTCCTGACTTTC. Protein sequence: CASSFGGSGANVLTF.

The gene calls are TRBV5-8 and TRBJ2-1, with D unclear. V was pared by 0 bases and J by 4 bases, with 8 bases between. CDR1 is SGHTS, CDR2 YDEGEE, per germline. This CDR3 is 14 amino acids long. CDR3 DNA: TGTGCCAGCAGCTTGGTGGCAGCTTACAATGAGCAGTTCTTC. It yields the protein CASSLVAAYNEQFF.

This sequence joins TRBV2 and TRBJ2-3, with a possible D match to TRBD1 (6 bases). CDR3 length equals 13 residues. V lost 8 bases, J lost 2 bases, and 11 bases lay in between. Germline V gene sequence: CDR1 SNHLY, CDR2 FYNNEI. CDR3 in DNA: TGTGCCAGCGGAGGACAGCCCACAGATACGCAGTATTTT. It yields the protein CASGGQPTDTQYF.

The chain links TRBV6-5 to TRBJ1-5, with 7 bases matching TRBD1. Per the germline V gene, CDR1 is MNHEY and CDR2 is SVGAGI. V trimming: 0 bases; J trimming: 6 bases; junction bases outside the gene matches: 2. The CDR3 contains 14 residues. The CDR3 nucleotides read TGTGCCAGCAGTTACTCCAGGGGGGCTCAGCCCCAGCATTTT. Translating gives CASSYSRGAQPQHF.

The chain combines TRBV7-2 with TRBJ2-7, with D unresolved. Trimming removed 1 base at V and 2 bases at J, with 6 bases between. This CDR3 contains 13 residues. In germline, CDR1 is SGHTA, CDR2 FQGNSA. CDR3 coding DNA: TGTGCCAGCAGCTTAGGTCCCCCCTACGAGCAGTACTTC. This translates into CASSLGPPYEQYF.